This entry concerns a single TCR beta chain. Antigen unknown. TCRdb's table, derived via immunoSEQ multiplex PCR, lists solely in-frame clones and lacks some. The repertoire holds 160,000 or so clones, with around nine tenths as singletons. The source of the sample is a study of cytotoxic CD8 clonotypes in ibrutinib-treated CLL. About the study: With a range of 6 to 36, the median treatment time before response samples were taken was 12 to 13 months.

Looked up from germline, CDR1 is SQVTM and CDR2 is ANQGSEA. The CDR3 is made up of 15 amino acids. V was clipped by 5 bases and J by 4 bases; unmatched bases: 10. The study, taken as a whole, reports: Age-matched healthy donor levels were exceeded by baseline clonality, which tracked circulating CD8+ T-cell counts.

The receptor comes from a human donor with chronic lymphocytic leukemia. This sequence joins TRBV29-1 and TRBJ2-7; 11 nucleotides agree with TRBD2. Sequenced material: PBMCs, taken at disease progression, from a patient treated with ibrutinib. The chain's CDR3 is CSVNKLAGEKYEQYF. As DNA, the CDR3 is TGCAGCGTTAATAAACTAGCGGGGGAAAAATACGAGCAGTACTTC.